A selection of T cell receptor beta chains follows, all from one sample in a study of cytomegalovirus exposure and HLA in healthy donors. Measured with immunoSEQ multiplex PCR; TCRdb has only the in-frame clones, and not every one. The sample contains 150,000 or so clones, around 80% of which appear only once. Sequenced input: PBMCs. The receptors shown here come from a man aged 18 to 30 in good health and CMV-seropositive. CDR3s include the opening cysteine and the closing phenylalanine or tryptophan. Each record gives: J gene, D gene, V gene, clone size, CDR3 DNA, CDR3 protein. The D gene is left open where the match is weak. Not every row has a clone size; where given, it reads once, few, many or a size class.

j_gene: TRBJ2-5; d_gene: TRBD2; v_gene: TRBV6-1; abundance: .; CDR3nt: TGTGCCAGCAGGGGGAGGGGTCGGGAGACCCAGTACTTC; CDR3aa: CASRGRGRETQYF
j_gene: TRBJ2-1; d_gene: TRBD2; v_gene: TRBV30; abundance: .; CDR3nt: TGTGCCTGGGCCCCTGGGGTAGCGGGAACAAATGAGCAGTTCTTC; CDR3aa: CAWAPGVAGTNEQFF
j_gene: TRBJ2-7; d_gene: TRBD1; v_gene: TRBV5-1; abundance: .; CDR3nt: TGCGCCAGCAGCACCGGGACAGAGACCTACGAGCAGTACTTC; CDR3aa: CASSTGTETYEQYF
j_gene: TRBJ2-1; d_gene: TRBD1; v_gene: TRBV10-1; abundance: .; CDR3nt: TGCGCCAGCAGCCGGGACAGGGACAATGAGCAGTTCTTC; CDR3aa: CASSRDRDNEQFF
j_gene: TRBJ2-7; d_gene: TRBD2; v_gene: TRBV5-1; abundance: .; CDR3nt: TGCGCCAGCAGCTTCGCAAGCGGGGGGCTTTACGAGCAGTACTTC; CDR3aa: CASSFASGGLYEQYF
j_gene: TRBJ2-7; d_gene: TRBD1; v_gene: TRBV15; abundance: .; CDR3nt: TGTGCCACCAGCAGAGATGGGGACAGCCGTGTTAGGGAGCAGTACTTC; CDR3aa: CATSRDGDSRVREQYF
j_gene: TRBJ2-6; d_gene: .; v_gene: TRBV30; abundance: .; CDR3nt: TGTGCCTGGGGGGGGAGCTCTGGGGCCAACGTCCTGACTTTC; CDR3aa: CAWGGSSGANVLTF
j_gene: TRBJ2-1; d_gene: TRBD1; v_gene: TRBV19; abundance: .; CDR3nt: TGTGCCAGTAGCCTTGGACAGGGCAATGAGCAGTTCTTC; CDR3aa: CASSLGQGNEQFF
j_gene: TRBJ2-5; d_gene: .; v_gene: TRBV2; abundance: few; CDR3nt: TGTGCCAGCAGTGAATCCAGCCAAGAGACCCAGTACTTC; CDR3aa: CASSESSQETQYF
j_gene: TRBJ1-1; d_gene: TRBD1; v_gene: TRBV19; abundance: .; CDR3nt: TGTGCCAGTACGCAGGGGGGCTACACTGAAGCTTTCTTT; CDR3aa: CASTQGGYTEAFF
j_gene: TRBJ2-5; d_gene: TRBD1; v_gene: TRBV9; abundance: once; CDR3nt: TGTGCCAGCAGCTCCGGGACAGGGGTGGGAGAGACCCAGTACTTC; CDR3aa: CASSSGTGVGETQYF
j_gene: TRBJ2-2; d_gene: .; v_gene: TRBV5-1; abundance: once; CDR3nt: TGCGCCAGCAGACTCCGGGACAGCGGGACCGGGGAGCTGTTTTTT; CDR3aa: CASRLRDSGTGELFF
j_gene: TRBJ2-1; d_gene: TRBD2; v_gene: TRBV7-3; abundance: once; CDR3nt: TGTGCCAGCAGCCAGGGGCTAGCGGGAGCGTACAATGAGCAGTTCTTC; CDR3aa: CASSQGLAGAYNEQFF
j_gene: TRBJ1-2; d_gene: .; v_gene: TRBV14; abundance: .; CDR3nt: TGTGCCAGCAGCCTTGCAGGGCCCCGTGGGGGCTACACCTTC; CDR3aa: CASSLAGPRGGYTF
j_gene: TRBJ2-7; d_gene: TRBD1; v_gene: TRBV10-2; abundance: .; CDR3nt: TGCGCCAGCAGACCCGGGACAGGCAGCTCCTACGAGCAGTACTTC; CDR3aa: CASRPGTGSSYEQYF
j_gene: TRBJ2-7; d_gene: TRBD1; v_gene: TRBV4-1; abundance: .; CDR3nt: TGCGCCAGCAGCCAAGACAGAGGGACAGCTTACGAGCAGTACTTC; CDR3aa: CASSQDRGTAYEQYF
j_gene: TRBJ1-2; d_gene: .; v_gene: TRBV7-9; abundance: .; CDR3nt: TGTGCCAGCAGCTTAGTTACAGGCCCAAACTATGGCTACACCTTC; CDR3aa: CASSLVTGPNYGYTF